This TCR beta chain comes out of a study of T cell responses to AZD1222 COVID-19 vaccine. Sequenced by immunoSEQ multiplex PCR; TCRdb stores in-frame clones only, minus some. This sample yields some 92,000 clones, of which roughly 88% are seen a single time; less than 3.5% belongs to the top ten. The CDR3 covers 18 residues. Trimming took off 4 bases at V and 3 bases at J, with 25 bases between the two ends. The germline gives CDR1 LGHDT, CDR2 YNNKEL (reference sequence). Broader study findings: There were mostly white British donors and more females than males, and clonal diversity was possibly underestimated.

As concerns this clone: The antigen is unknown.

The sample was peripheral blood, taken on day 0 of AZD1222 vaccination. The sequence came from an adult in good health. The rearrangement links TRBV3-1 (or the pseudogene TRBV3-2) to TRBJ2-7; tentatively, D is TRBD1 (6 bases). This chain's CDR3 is CASSPAIPGQWAGYEQYF. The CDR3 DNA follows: TGTGCCAGCAGCCCTGCAATACCCGGACAGTGGGCTGGCTACGAGCAGTACTTC.